The next 10 T cell receptor beta chains were all read from a single sample in a study of T cells in Graves' hyperthyroidism and ophthalmopathy. RNA transcripts served as the template for amplifying TCR beta CDR3 regions. Initially, a first-round RT-PCR of the TCR CDR3 employed the HTBI primer set. One entry per CDR3 protein, called by TCRdb with MiXCR from the multiplex PCR reads. The table shows 480,000 or so distinct CDR3 sequences, with 46% occurring only once. Sequencing was carried out using peripheral blood or thyroid tissue (not recorded which). The source is an adult woman with Graves' disease, either hyperthyroidism or ophthalmopathy (not recorded which).

This rearrangement joins TRBV2 to TRBJ2-5; 14 bases align to TRBD2. The trim removed 6 bases at V and 1 base at J, leaving 7 bases unmatched. The CDR3 is made up of 17 amino acids. The germline CDR1 and CDR2 sequences are SNHLY and FYNNEI. CDR3 in DNA: TGTGCCAGCAGACGGACTAGCGGGGGGAACCCCCAAGAGACCCAGTACTTC. The encoded protein is CASRRTSGGNPQETQYF.

The V gene is TRBV10-3, the J gene TRBJ2-7; a weak D match, TRBD1 (6 bases). Trimming removed 6 bases from V and 2 bases from J, with 11 bases in between. The CDR3 extends over 13 amino acids. CDR1 is ENHRY and CDR2 is SYGVKD in the germline V gene. CDR3 loop: CAISGPGAYEQYF. As DNA, the CDR3 is TGTGCCATCAGCGGGCCAGGGGCCTACGAGCAGTACTTC.

This clonotype showed up many times. This chain uses TRBV25-1 with TRBJ2-7; 8 nucleotides line up with TRBD2. This CDR3 has 14 amino acids. V lost 4 bases and J lost 2; bases outside the gene matches: 4. The germline V gene has CDR1 MGHDK and CDR2 SYGVNS. The CDR3 nucleotides are TGTGCCAGCAGTGTTCCCGGGAGGGCCTACGAGCAGTACTTC. Translated, it gives CASSVPGRAYEQYF.

As for this clonotype: Because the CDR3's place on the DNA is in doubt, the DNA is left out and the CDR3 is given as listed by TCRdb. The V call is TRBV7-5, the J call TRBJ2-7. TRBV7-5 is tagged as a pseudogene. With termini counted, the CDR3 has 15 amino acids. This CDR3 reads CICSARSGSSYEQYF.

Many counts were recorded for this clonotype. The V and J genes are TRBV20-1 and TRBJ1-4, with unresolved D. Germline V gives CDR1 DFQATT, CDR2 SNEGSKA (reference sequence). V was trimmed by 5 bases and J by 6 bases, leaving 10 bases between them. The CDR3 loop spans 12 amino acids. This CDR3 reads CSAAGFDEKLFF. The CDR3 bases are TGCAGTGCTGCGGGCTTCGATGAAAAACTGTTTTTT.

This clonotype was seen just once. V and J are TRBV10-3 and TRBJ2-5; 8 bases match TRBD1. This CDR3 region has 15 residues. V lost 5 bases and J lost 5; bases outside the gene matches: 10. Germline V lookup: CDR1 ENHRY, CDR2 SYGVKD. CDR3 in amino acids: CAISPGTGLLETQYF. The CDR3 DNA reads as TGTGCCATCAGTCCCGGGACAGGTTTGTTGGAGACCCAGTACTTC.

The V gene is TRBV4-1, the J gene TRBJ1-6; 7 nucleotides line up with TRBD1. The length of the CDR3 is 15 residues. Trimming removed 2 bases from V and 5 bases from J; junction bases left unmatched: 3. The germline gives CDR1 MGHRA, CDR2 YSYEKL. The CDR3 DNA sequence: TGCGCCAGCAGCCAATGGCAGGGGGATAATTCACCCCTCCACTTT. Encoded protein: CASSQWQGDNSPLHF.

This clonotype turned up a few times. The V gene is TRBV7-9, the J gene TRBJ2-3, with D unclear. CDR1 and CDR2 from the germline V gene are SEHNR and FQNEAQ (reference sequence). The CDR3 has 13 residues. Trimming took off 1 base at V and 2 bases at J, with 4 bases between the two ends. CDR3 protein: CASSLGDTDTQYF. CDR3 DNA: TGTGCCAGCAGCTTAGGGGACACAGATACGCAGTATTTT.

This clonotype was counted many times. The chain has TRBV7-2 and TRBJ2-5; D gene ambiguous. Germline CDR1 and CDR2: SGHTA and FQGNSA. V shed 2 bases and J shed 3 bases, with 10 bases lying between them. The CDR3 covers 14 residues. The DNA for the CDR3 is TGTGCCAGCAGCTTAATGAAGGGTGAAGAGACCCAGTACTTC. This sequence encodes CASSLMKGEETQYF. Together with reference TRBV7-2 and TRBJ2-5, the CDR3 gives the full variable domain: GAGVSQSPSNKVTEKGKDVELRCDPISGHTALYWYRQSLGQGLEFLIYFQGNSAPDKSGLPSDRFSAERTGGSVSTLTIQRTQQEDSAVYLCASSLMKGEETQYFGPGTRLLVL.

This clonotype was picked up a small number of times. The chain uses TRBV9 and TRBJ2-5, with unresolved D. With 3 bases removed from V and 1 base from J, the gap between germline ends came to 10 bases. The CDR3 runs to 14 residues. CDR1 is SGDLS and CDR2 is YYNGEE in the germline V gene. The chain's CDR3 is CASSAQHIQETQYF. For the CDR3, the DNA is TGTGCCAGCAGCGCCCAACATATCCAAGAGACCCAGTACTTC.